This TCR beta chain was sequenced during a study of long-term antiretroviral therapy in people with HIV. Study overall: Of all samples, the earliest predate the 2015 immediate-ART recommendation by about a decade. General observations from the study: The study collected blood between about 2004 and 2018, possibly under older ART regimens. In samples taken after ART, diversity increased but remained below transplant donor control levels.

An immunoSEQ assay, version v3.0, was performed at survey level. Libraries were prepared by immunoSEQ multiplex PCR; TCRdb keeps only in-frame clonotypes and omits some of them. Seen here are approximately 28,000 clones, 95% observed once, and the top ten hold 6.5% to 10%. Every specimen held between 1-10 million cryopreserved PBMC. These were thawed and washed before DNA extraction. As regards this clone: Its specificity is not known.

This clonotype was sampled from a man aged 25-40 years with HIV. The sample consisted of unsorted PBMCs, taken 5.3 years after starting antiretroviral therapy.

The CDR3 spells CASSHYSGGGAAQPQHF. In DNA form, the CDR3 reads TGCGCCAGCAGCCATTATTCAGGCGGGGGCGCAGCACAGCCCCAGCATTTT. The chain carries TRBV4-1 and TRBJ1-5, with D possibly TRBD1 on 6 matching bases. The length of the CDR3 is 17 residues. Germline CDR1 and CDR2: MGHRA and YSYEKL. Trimming took 3 bases from V and 7 from J, leaving 22 bases between them.